These 23 T cell receptor beta chains share one sample of origin, sequenced in a study of CD8 T cells in Susac syndrome. The RNA input was roughly 0.5 to 1 ug, and it was reverse transcribed with random hexamers. TCRdb re-derived calls from the immunoSEQ multiplex PCR reads in MiXCR, one entry per CDR3 protein. The sample lists tens of thousands of distinct CDR3 sequences, 85% to 95% occurring once. The sample taken for sequencing was CD8+ T cells from PBMCs. Every receptor here comes from a human donor with Susac syndrome.

The chain couples TRBV7-9 to TRBJ2-5, with D perhaps matching TRBD1 or TRBD2 (5 bases each). V dropped 1 base and J dropped 2 bases, with 11 bases sitting between them. Germline values: CDR1 SEHNR, CDR2 FQNEAQ (reference sequence). The CDR3 has 15 amino acids. The CDR3 DNA sequence: TGTGCCAGCAGCTTAGGCCGGGACCGACAAGAGACCCAGTACTTC. Translated, it gives CASSLGRDRQETQYF.

The rearrangement joins TRBV7-8 to TRBJ2-2; D is perhaps TRBD1 or TRBD2 (6 bases each). Germline V lookup: CDR1 SGHVS, CDR2 FQNEAQ. The CDR3 runs to 18 residues. V was shortened by 6 bases and J by 0 bases, with 20 bases between the two germline ends. CDR3 nucleotides: TGTGCCAGCAGGGACTACCCTTTCCGGGACACGAACACCGGGGAGCTGTTTTTT. It yields the protein CASRDYPFRDTNTGELFF. Full variable domain (missing parts from reference TRBV7-8 and TRBJ2-2): GAGVSQSPRYKVAKRGQDVALRCDPISGHVSLFWYQQALGQGPEFLTYFQNEAQLDKSGLPSDRFFAERPEGSVSTLKIQRTQQEDSAVYLCASRDYPFRDTNTGELFFGEGSRLTVL.

This sequence joins TRBV20-1 and TRBJ1-1; D perhaps matches TRBD1 (6 bases). Germline CDR1 is DFQATT and CDR2 is SNEGSKA (reference sequence). The CDR3 runs to 10 residues. Trimming took 6 bases from V and 5 from J, leaving 7 bases between them. The CDR3 protein is CSAGTTEAFF. As DNA, the CDR3 is TGCAGTGCCGGGACAACTGAAGCTTTCTTT.

This chain uses TRBV13 with TRBJ1-2; a possible D gene is TRBD1 (5 bases). The CDR3 extends over 16 amino acids. Germline loops: CDR1 PRHDT, CDR2 FYEKMQ (reference sequence). Between the trimmed V and J ends, which lost 7 bases and 0 bases, there was a span of 18 bases. The CDR3 loop is CASTPKTELTNYGYTF. The CDR3 nucleotides are TGTGCCAGCACCCCCAAGACAGAGCTAACTAACTATGGCTACACCTTC.

The CDR3 is CAALGGATEAFF. As DNA, the CDR3 is TGTGCCGCACTCGGAGGGGCCACTGAAGCTTTCTTT. The chain employs TRBV12-3 or TRBV12-4 and TRBJ1-1, with a tentative D call TRBD1 (5 bases). V was shortened by 11 bases and J by 4 bases, with 14 bases between the two germline ends. This CDR3 region has 12 residues.

The V call is TRBV29-1, the J call TRBJ2-1, with 7 positions matching TRBD2. This CDR3 region has 13 residues. Germline CDR1 reads SQVTM; CDR2 reads ANQGSEA. J was trimmed by 3 bases and V by 7 bases; bases with no gene match: 6. DNA of the CDR3: TGCAGCGCCCTGACTAGCTTCTACAATGAGCAGTTCTTC. Translated: CSALTSFYNEQFF.

The rearrangement links TRBV3-1 to TRBJ1-4; D unresolved. The CDR3 has 16 residues. V dropped 1 base and J dropped 2 bases, with 11 bases sitting between them. Germline lookup yields CDR1 LGHDT and CDR2 YNNKEL (reference sequence). CDR3 nucleotide sequence: TGTGCCAGCAGCCAAGCTGGATCCGTCACTAATGAAAAACTGTTTTTT. Its translation: CASSQAGSVTNEKLFF.

The chain is built from TRBV20-1 and TRBJ2-7; D not resolved. Germline V gives CDR1 DFQATT, CDR2 SNEGSKA (reference sequence). Deletions cut 0 bases from V and 0 bases from J, with 9 bases between. The CDR3 is 14 residues long. CDR3 coding DNA: TGCAGTGCTAGAGATGTGGATTACTCCTACGAGCAGTACTTC. Protein: CSARDVDYSYEQYF.

CDR3 nucleotides: TGTGCCAGCAGCTTTTTCGTAGAATCCTACAATGAGCAGTTCTTC. Translated, it gives CASSFFVESYNEQFF. The rearrangement joins TRBV5-5 to TRBJ2-1; D remains ambiguous. With 2 bases removed from V and 1 base from J, the gap between germline ends came to 10 bases. CDR1 and CDR2 from the germline V gene are SGHKS and YYEKEE (reference sequence). This CDR3 is 15 amino acids long.

The DNA for the CDR3 is TGTGCCAGCAGTCTAGGGACAGTGATGCTAGCCAAAAACATTCAGTACTTC. This gives the protein CASSLGTVMLAKNIQYF. The chain links TRBV28 to TRBJ2-4; TRBD1 agrees at 7 bases. The CDR3 spans 17 residues. From germline, CDR1 is MDHEN and CDR2 SYDVKM. Losses at the gene ends were 5 bases for V and 0 bases for J; bases not matched to a gene: 10. Full variable domain (rest looked up from reference TRBV28 and TRBJ2-4): DVKVTQSSRYLVKRTGEKVFLECVQDMDHENMFWYRQDPGLGLRLIYFSYDVKMKEKGDIPEGYSVSREKKERFSLILESASTNQTSMYLCASSLGTVMLAKNIQYFGAGTRLSVL.

Here the CDR3 DNA reads TGTGCCTGGGGAGGCGGCGAGCAGTACTTC. It yields the protein CAWGGGEQYF. The chain uses TRBV30 and TRBJ2-7; D is possibly TRBD2 (5 bases). In germline, CDR1 is GTSNPN, CDR2 SVGIG (reference sequence). The ends were cut back, 5 bases at V and 6 bases at J, with 8 bases in the middle. The CDR3 is made up of 10 amino acids.

CDR3 DNA: TGCAGTGCTAGAGATCTAGCGGGCTACAATGAGCAGTTCTTC. Translation: CSARDLAGYNEQFF. The chain uses TRBV20-1 and TRBJ2-1; the match to TRBD2 covers 8 bases. With 0 bases clipped from V and 3 bases from J, the junction kept 1 base outside the gene matches. The CDR3 extends over 14 amino acids. From germline, CDR1 is DFQATT and CDR2 SNEGSKA (reference sequence).

The rearrangement links TRBV9 to TRBJ2-4; a possible D gene is TRBD2 (6 bases). The CDR3 extends over 14 amino acids. V was pared by 6 bases and J by 9 bases, with 19 bases between. Germline CDR1 is SGDLS and CDR2 is YYNGEE. The chain's CDR3 is CASTPPTGEAIQYF. The CDR3 nucleotides are TGTGCCAGCACCCCACCGACGGGAGAGGCCATTCAGTACTTC.

The V and J genes are TRBV14 and TRBJ2-5; unclear D gene. CDR1 and CDR2 (germline): SGHDN, FVKESK. V was cut by 1 base and J by 1 base, with 7 bases left in between. The CDR3 consists of 14 residues. The CDR3 region has the DNA TGTGCCAGCAGCCAAGGACTGACCCAAGAGACCCAGTACTTC. Protein: CASSQGLTQETQYF.

The V call is TRBV6-5, the J call TRBJ2-1; a possible D gene is TRBD2 (5 bases). This CDR3 has 16 amino acids. The germline CDR1 and CDR2 sequences are MNHEY and SVGAGI. V lost 4 bases and J 0 bases, leaving 13 bases between the germline ends. CDR3 nucleotide sequence: TGTGCCAGCAGTTCACTAGGTGAATCCTCCTACAATGAGCAGTTCTTC. This translates into CASSSLGESSYNEQFF.

V usage is TRBV20-1 and J usage is TRBJ1-2; 7 nucleotides line up with TRBD1. In germline, CDR1 is DFQATT, CDR2 SNEGSKA (reference sequence). The CDR3 has 14 residues. The V and J ends lost 0 bases and 6 bases, in that order; junction bases with no gene match: 7. This CDR3 is CSAREGETGHGYTF. As DNA, the CDR3 is TGCAGTGCTAGAGAAGGGGAGACAGGGCATGGCTACACCTTC.

This clonotype has only a few counts. This chain joins TRBV30 and TRBJ2-7; 9 bases agree with TRBD1. Trimming took 2 bases from V and 2 from J; bases not matched to a gene: 4. The CDR3 extends over 14 amino acids. Germline loops: CDR1 GTSNPN, CDR2 SVGIG (reference sequence). DNA of the CDR3: TGTGCCTGGAGTACCGGACAGGGGACCTACGAGCAGTACTTC. It is translated as CAWSTGQGTYEQYF. Combining the CDR3 with reference TRBV30 and TRBJ2-7 gives the whole variable domain SQTIHQWPATLVQPVGSPLSLECTVEGTSNPNLYWYRQAAGRGLQLLFYSVGIGQISSEVPQNLSASRPQDRQFILSSKKLLLSDSGFYLCAWSTGQGTYEQYFGPGTRLTVT.

The chain carries TRBV20-1 and TRBJ2-5; the match to TRBD2 covers 11 bases. This CDR3 contains 14 residues. The V gene's germline CDR1 is DFQATT and CDR2 SNEGSKA (reference sequence). Trimming cost V 3 bases and J 4 bases; bases outside gene matches: 4. In nucleotides, the CDR3 is TGCAGTGCTAGGTTAGCGGGAGGGAGAGAGACCCAGTACTTC. Translating it yields CSARLAGGRETQYF.

The V call is TRBV4-3, the J call TRBJ2-7, with no clear D. V lost 2 bases to trimming and J lost 3 bases, with 14 bases between them. This CDR3 spans 15 amino acids. CDR1 is LGHNA, CDR2 YSLEER, per germline. The CDR3 coding sequence is TGCGCCAGCAGCCAAATATATAATGACCTCTACGAGCAGTACTTC. Translating it yields CASSQIYNDLYEQYF.

The V and J genes are TRBV2 and TRBJ2-6; D remains ambiguous. CDR1 SNHLY and CDR2 FYNNEI come from the germline V gene. V lost 7 bases, J lost 0 bases, and 19 bases lay in between. CDR3 size: 18 residues. This chain's CDR3 is CASNQAPQASSGANVLTF. Written as DNA, the CDR3 is TGTGCCAGCAATCAGGCCCCCCAGGCAAGCTCTGGGGCCAACGTCCTGACTTTC.

The rearrangement links TRBV2 to TRBJ2-5; 7 nucleotides agree with TRBD2. The J segment lost 4 bases and the V segment lost 9 bases, leaving 11 bases of the junction unmatched. CDR3 length: 14 residues. Germline V gene sequence: CDR1 SNHLY, CDR2 FYNNEI. The CDR3 DNA sequence: TGTGCCAGTCTAGGACTAGGGCATCCAGAGACCCAGTACTTC. Its translation: CASLGLGHPETQYF.

The CDR3 is CASSQITPPGTQYF. CDR3 coding DNA: TGTGCCAGCAGCCAGATTACTCCACCCGGTACGCAGTATTTT. The V and J genes are TRBV9 and TRBJ2-3; D remains unclear. The V gene lost 4 bases and the J gene lost 8 bases, with 17 bases spanning the gap. The CDR3 spans 14 residues. Germline CDR1 is SGDLS and CDR2 is YYNGEE.

This chain uses TRBV29-1 with TRBJ2-1, with 10 positions matching TRBD2. The V gene's germline CDR1 is SQVTM and CDR2 ANQGSEA. V lost 5 bases to trimming and J lost 7 bases; unmatched junction nucleotides: 11. The CDR3 extends over 15 amino acids. The CDR3 here is CSVTPLAGEANEQFF. CDR3 DNA: TGCAGCGTTACGCCCCTAGCGGGAGAGGCAAATGAGCAGTTCTTC.